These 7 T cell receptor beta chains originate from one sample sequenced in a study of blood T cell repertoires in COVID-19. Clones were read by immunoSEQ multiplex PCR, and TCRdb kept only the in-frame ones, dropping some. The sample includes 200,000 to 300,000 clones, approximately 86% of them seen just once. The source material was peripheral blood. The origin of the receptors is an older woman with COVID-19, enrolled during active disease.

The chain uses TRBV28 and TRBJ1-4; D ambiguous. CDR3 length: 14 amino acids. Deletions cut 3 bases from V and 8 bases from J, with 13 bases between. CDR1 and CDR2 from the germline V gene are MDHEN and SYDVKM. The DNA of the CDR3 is TGTGCCAGCAGTTTGGGCGGGCTCGGAGAAAAACTGTTTTTT. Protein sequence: CASSLGGLGEKLFF.

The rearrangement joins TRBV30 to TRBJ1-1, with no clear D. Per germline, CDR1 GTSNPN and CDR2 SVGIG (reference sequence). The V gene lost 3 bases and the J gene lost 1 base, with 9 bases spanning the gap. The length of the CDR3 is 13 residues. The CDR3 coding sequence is TGTGCCTGGAGGGCAGAAAGGAACACTGAAGCTTTCTTT. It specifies CAWRAERNTEAFF.

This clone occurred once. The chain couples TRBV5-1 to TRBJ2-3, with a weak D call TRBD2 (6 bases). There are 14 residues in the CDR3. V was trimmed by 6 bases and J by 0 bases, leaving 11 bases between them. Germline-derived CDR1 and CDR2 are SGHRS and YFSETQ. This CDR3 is CASMGSGSTDTQYF. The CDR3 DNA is TGCGCCAGCATGGGTAGCGGAAGCACAGATACGCAGTATTTT.

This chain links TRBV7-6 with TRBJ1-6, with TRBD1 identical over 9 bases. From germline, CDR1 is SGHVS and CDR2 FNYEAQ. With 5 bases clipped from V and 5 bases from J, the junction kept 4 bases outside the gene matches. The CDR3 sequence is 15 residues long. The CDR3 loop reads CASSTDRGDNSPLHF. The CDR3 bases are TGTGCCAGCAGCACCGACAGGGGGGATAATTCACCCCTCCACTTT.

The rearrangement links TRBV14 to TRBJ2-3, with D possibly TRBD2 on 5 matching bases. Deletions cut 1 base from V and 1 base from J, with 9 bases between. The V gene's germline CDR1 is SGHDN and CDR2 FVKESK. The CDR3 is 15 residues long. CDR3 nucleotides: TGTGCCAGCAGCCAAGGACTACTTCGCACAGATACGCAGTATTTT. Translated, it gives CASSQGLLRTDTQYF.

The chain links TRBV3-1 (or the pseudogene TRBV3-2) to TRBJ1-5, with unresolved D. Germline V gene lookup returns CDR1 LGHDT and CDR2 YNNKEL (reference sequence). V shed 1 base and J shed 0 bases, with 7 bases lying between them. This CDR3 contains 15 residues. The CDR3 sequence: CASSQGQNSNQPQHF. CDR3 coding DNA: TGTGCCAGCAGCCAAGGTCAGAATAGCAATCAGCCCCAGCATTTT.

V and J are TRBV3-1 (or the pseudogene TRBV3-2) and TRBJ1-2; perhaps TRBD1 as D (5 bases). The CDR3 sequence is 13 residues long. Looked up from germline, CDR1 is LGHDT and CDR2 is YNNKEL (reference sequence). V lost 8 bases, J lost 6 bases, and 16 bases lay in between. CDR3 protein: CASHDGRAHGYTF. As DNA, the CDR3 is TGTGCCAGCCACGACGGCAGGGCGCATGGCTACACCTTC.